These T cell receptor beta chains were read from a single sample in a study of blood T cell repertoires in COVID-19. Sequencing used immunoSEQ multiplex PCR; TCRdb keeps in-frame clones, though not all of them. The data show 430,000 or so clones, with 70% to 90% seen just once and roughly 0.78% held by the top ten. The sample comprised peripheral blood. Receptors were obtained from a man younger than 35 with COVID-19, enrolled during active disease. Both conserved end residues are part of each CDR3. The order of the fields is V gene, D gene, clone size, J gene, CDR3 protein, CDR3 DNA. A D gene is named only where the DNA matches it firmly. Where a row states a size, it is once, few, many or the class of an expanded clone; other rows omit it.

TRBV30	TRBD2	-	TRBJ2-3	CAWSRLAGGYDTQYF	TGTGCCTGGAGTAGGCTAGCGGGAGGGTATGATACGCAGTATTTT
TRBV5-3	TRBD2	-	TRBJ2-7	CARSLASGYEQYF	TGTGCCAGAAGCTTGGCTAGCGGCTACGAGCAGTACTTC
TRBV19	TRBD1	-	TRBJ1-2	CASSAGTGNGYTF	TGTGCCAGTAGCGCCGGGACAGGGAATGGCTACACCTTC
TRBV27	-	once	TRBJ1-1	CASSLQQGRAAFF	TGTGCCAGCAGTTTACAACAGGGTCGTGCGGCTTTCTTT
TRBV20-1	TRBD1	-	TRBJ2-7	CSASRVQGAPYEQYF	TGCAGTGCTAGTCGTGTGCAGGGGGCCCCCTACGAGCAGTACTTC
TRBV6-5	-	few	TRBJ2-2	CASTRYRGGGELFF	TGTGCCAGCACGCGCTACAGGGGAGGCGGGGAGCTGTTTTTT
TRBV11-2	-	once	TRBJ2-5	CASSHGGVEETQYF	TGTGCCAGCAGCCACGGCGGGGTGGAAGAGACCCAGTACTTC
TRBV19	-	-	TRBJ1-1	CASSMGGGAGPEAFF	TGTGCCAGTAGTATGGGCGGGGGCGCGGGTCCTGAAGCTTTCTTT
TRBV5-1	TRBD2	-	TRBJ2-1	CASSLMPYGGSSYNEQFF	TGCGCCAGCAGCTTGATGCCATATGGCGGGAGCTCCTACAATGAGCAGTTCTTC
TRBV19	-	-	TRBJ1-1	CASSIGDRGVGEAFF	TGTGCCAGTAGTATAGGCGATAGGGGTGTTGGCGAAGCTTTCTTT
TRBV19	-	-	TRBJ2-5	CASSTNRDSETQYF	TGTGCCAGTAGTACAAACAGGGATAGTGAGACCCAGTACTTC
TRBV3-1/TRBV3-2	-	-	TRBJ2-3	CASSQGGSTDTQYF	TGTGCCAGCAGCCAAGGCGGCTCCACAGATACGCAGTATTTT
TRBV5-1	TRBD1	-	TRBJ2-2	CASSWDRAGGELFF	TGCGCCAGCAGCTGGGACAGGGCCGGCGGGGAGCTGTTTTTT
TRBV7-9	TRBD2	-	TRBJ2-1	CASRQTSGGTYNEQFF	TGTGCCAGCAGACAAACTAGCGGAGGAACCTACAATGAGCAGTTCTTC
TRBV27	-	-	TRBJ2-6	CASGRSSGANVLTF	TGTGCCAGCGGGCGTAGCTCTGGGGCCAACGTCCTGACTTTC
TRBV3-1/TRBV3-2	-	once	TRBJ2-7	CASSQDLRDGAYEQYF	TGTGCCAGCAGCCAAGATTTGCGGGACGGGGCCTACGAGCAGTACTTC
TRBV19	TRBD1	once	TRBJ1-6	CASKGGQGARNSPLHF	TGTGCCAGTAAGGGAGGACAGGGGGCAAGAAATTCACCCCTCCACTTT
TRBV7-2	TRBD2	-	TRBJ2-5	CASSAREGETQYF	TGTGCCAGCAGCGCAAGGGAGGGGGAGACCCAGTACTTC
TRBV7-8	TRBD2	-	TRBJ2-2	CASSLKRLAENTGELFF	TGTGCCAGCAGCCTGAAACGACTAGCGGAGAACACCGGGGAGCTGTTTTTT
TRBV7-3	-	few	TRBJ1-3	CASSPKWGGQKRPSGNTIYF	TGTGCCAGCAGCCCCAAGTGGGGCGGACAGAAACGCCCGTCTGGAAACACCATATATTTT
TRBV6-5	TRBD2	-	TRBJ2-5	CASSLTSGRIETQYF	TGTGCCAGCAGTTTGACTAGCGGGAGGATAGAGACCCAGTACTTC
TRBV29-1	-	-	TRBJ1-2	CSVENAGPVYTF	TGCAGCGTTGAGAATGCAGGGCCGGTGTACACCTTC
TRBV15	TRBD1	-	TRBJ1-4	CATSRDTAGGKLFF	TGTGCCACCAGCAGAGATACGGCAGGGGGAAAACTGTTTTTT
TRBV6-5	-	once	TRBJ2-2	CASSSEGELFF	TGTGCCAGCAGTTCCGAGGGGGAGCTGTTTTTT
TRBV3-1/TRBV3-2	-	-	TRBJ1-6	CASSQVQASPLHF	TGTGCCAGCAGCCAAGTGCAGGCTTCACCCCTCCACTTT
TRBV5-1	-	-	TRBJ2-1	CASSSQQNNEQFF	TGCGCCAGCAGCTCTCAACAGAACAATGAGCAGTTCTTC
TRBV5-1	TRBD2	-	TRBJ2-2	CASSLVPSGDPNTGELFF	TGCGCCAGCAGCTTGGTTCCCAGCGGGGATCCGAACACCGGGGAGCTGTTTTTT
TRBV13	TRBD1	-	TRBJ2-7	CASSLIGTAVEQYF	TGTGCCAGCAGCCTCATTGGGACAGCCGTGGAGCAGTACTTC
TRBV11-2	-	-	TRBJ2-3	CASSLVLYPFSTDTQYF	TGTGCCAGCAGCTTAGTTTTGTATCCGTTTAGCACAGATACGCAGTATTTT
TRBV27	TRBD1	-	TRBJ1-1	CASSLRGGGIEAFF	TGTGCCAGCAGTTTAAGAGGGGGCGGGATTGAAGCTTTCTTT
TRBV18	TRBD1	-	TRBJ2-5	CASSPVRTGGAWGQETQYF	TGTGCCAGCTCACCAGTCCGGACAGGGGGCGCCTGGGGGCAAGAGACCCAGTACTTC
TRBV7-9	-	few	TRBJ2-7	CASSLTETYEQYF	TGTGCCAGCAGCTTAACAGAAACCTACGAGCAGTACTTC
TRBV10-3	-	-	TRBJ2-7	CAISERLSYEQYF	TGTGCCATCAGTGAGCGACTTTCCTACGAGCAGTACTTC
TRBV9	TRBD1	-	TRBJ2-7	CASSQTGGIGNEQYF	TGTGCCAGCAGTCAAACAGGGGGCATAGGGAACGAGCAGTACTTC
TRBV12-3/TRBV12-4	-	few	TRBJ2-7	CASSYGGTYEQYF	TGTGCCAGCAGTTACGGGGGAACCTACGAGCAGTACTTC
TRBV27	TRBD2	-	TRBJ2-5	CASSPSRGYQETQYF	TGTGCCAGCAGCCCGTCGCGGGGGTACCAAGAGACCCAGTACTTC
TRBV19	TRBD1	-	TRBJ2-7	CASSPPGQFYEQYF	TGTGCCAGTAGTCCTCCGGGACAGTTCTACGAGCAGTACTTC
TRBV12-3/TRBV12-4	TRBD2	once	TRBJ2-5	CASSFWGGETQYF	TGTGCCAGCAGTTTTTGGGGGGGAGAGACCCAGTACTTC
TRBV20-1	TRBD2	-	TRBJ2-4	CSASALAGGLKNIQYF	TGCAGTGCTAGTGCACTAGCGGGGGGGTTAAAAAACATTCAGTACTTC
TRBV2	-	-	TRBJ2-1	CASSGFSVNEQFF	TGTGCCAGCAGTGGGTTTAGCGTTAATGAGCAGTTCTTC
TRBV3-1/TRBV3-2	-	once	TRBJ2-7	CASGDIHSYEQYF	TGTGCCAGCGGGGACATTCACTCCTACGAGCAGTACTTC
TRBV12-1	-	-	TRBJ2-7	CASSFPGRDRAYEQYF	TGTGCCAGCAGCTTTCCCGGGAGGGATAGGGCCTACGAGCAGTACTTC
TRBV7-2	-	-	TRBJ2-3	CASSLEVGVTADTQYF	TGTGCCAGCAGCTTAGAGGTGGGAGTTACGGCAGATACGCAGTATTTT
TRBV11-2	TRBD2	-	TRBJ2-3	CASSLVRGRGITDTQYF	TGTGCCAGCAGCTTAGTCCGCGGGAGGGGAATCACAGATACGCAGTATTTT
TRBV7-6	-	-	TRBJ1-4	CASSPAMVRDNEKLFF	TGTGCCAGCAGCCCCGCAATGGTTCGGGATAATGAAAAACTGTTTTTT
TRBV28	-	-	TRBJ1-5	CASSLGGKGNQPQHF	TGTGCCAGCAGCCTTGGAGGAAAGGGCAATCAGCCCCAGCATTTT
TRBV19	-	-	TRBJ2-5	CASSSPRGTHQETQYF	TGTGCCAGTAGTAGCCCCAGAGGGACACACCAAGAGACCCAGTACTTC
TRBV7-9	-	-	TRBJ2-5	CASSQPLQGETQYF	TGTGCCAGCAGCCAACCTCTGCAGGGGGAGACCCAGTACTTC
TRBV19	-	-	TRBJ1-1	CASRVTNTWNTEAFF	TGTGCCAGTAGGGTGACAAACACCTGGAACACTGAAGCTTTCTTT
TRBV27	TRBD1	-	TRBJ2-1	CASSLIGLGQGRYNEQFF	TGTGCCAGCAGTTTAATAGGGTTGGGACAGGGCCGGTACAATGAGCAGTTCTTC
TRBV14	-	-	TRBJ1-1	CASSPYRNTEAFF	TGTGCCAGCAGCCCCTATCGGAACACTGAAGCTTTCTTT
TRBV6-5	-	once	TRBJ2-7	CASSYSARSRLEQYF	TGTGCCAGCAGTTACTCGGCCCGGAGCCGGCTCGAGCAGTACTTC
TRBV5-4	-	-	TRBJ1-1	CASSLAGTNTEAFF	TGTGCCAGCAGCTTGGCGGGAACGAACACTGAAGCTTTCTTT
TRBV18	-	once	TRBJ2-1	CASSTVSYNEQFF	TGTGCCAGCTCGACAGTTTCCTACAATGAGCAGTTCTTC